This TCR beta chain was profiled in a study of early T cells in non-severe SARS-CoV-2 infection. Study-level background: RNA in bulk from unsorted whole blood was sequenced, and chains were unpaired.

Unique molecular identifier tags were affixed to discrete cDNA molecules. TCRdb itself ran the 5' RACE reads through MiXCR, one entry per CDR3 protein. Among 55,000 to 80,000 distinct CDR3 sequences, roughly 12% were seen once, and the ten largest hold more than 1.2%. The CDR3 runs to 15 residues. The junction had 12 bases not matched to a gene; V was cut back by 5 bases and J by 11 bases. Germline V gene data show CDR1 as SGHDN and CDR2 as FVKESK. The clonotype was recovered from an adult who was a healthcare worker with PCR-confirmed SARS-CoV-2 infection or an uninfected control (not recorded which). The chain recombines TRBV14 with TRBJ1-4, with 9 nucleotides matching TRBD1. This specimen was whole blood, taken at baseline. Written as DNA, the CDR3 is TGTGCCAGCAGCAAATTGGACAGGGGCGGTGGTAAACTGTTTTTT. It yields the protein CASSKLDRGGGKLFF.